The rows below give T cell receptor beta chains drawn from one sample of a study of CD8 T cells in Susac syndrome. From the immunoSEQ multiplex PCR reads, TCRdb called clonotypes with MiXCR, one entry per CDR3 protein. This table holds 150,000 to 190,000 distinct CDR3 sequences, roughly 95% found once. The sample comprised CD8+ T cells from PBMCs. The origin of the receptors is a human donor with multiple sclerosis. The CDR3 runs from the conserved cysteine through the conserved F or W. D genes are given only for firm matches. Clone size is stated in some rows and not others, as once, few, many or a class when expanded.

clone_size	v_call	d_call	j_call	cdr3_aa	cdr3_nt
NA	TRBV20-1	TRBD1	TRBJ1-5	CSATRTGDGNQPQHF	TGCAGTGCTACCCGGACAGGCGACGGCAATCAGCCCCAGCATTTT
once	TRBV2	NA	TRBJ2-3	CASKAGYTDTQYF	TGTGCCAGCAAGGCGGGGTACACAGATACGCAGTATTTT
NA	TRBV6-5	TRBD2	TRBJ2-1	CASSPTSGGLNEQFF	TGTGCCAGCAGCCCGACTAGCGGGGGGCTCAATGAGCAGTTCTTC
NA	TRBV20-1	TRBD2	TRBJ2-1	CSASPRGTYNEQFF	TGCAGTGCTAGCCCGCGGGGGACCTACAATGAGCAGTTCTTC
NA	TRBV2	TRBD2	TRBJ2-5	CASSDPGLAGDSGETQYF	TGTGCCAGCAGTGACCCTGGACTAGCGGGGGACTCCGGGGAGACCCAGTACTTC
NA	TRBV20-1	NA	TRBJ1-1	CSASGKFNMNTEAFF	TGCAGTGCTTCGGGAAAATTTAACATGAACACTGAAGCTTTCTTT
NA	TRBV20-1	NA	TRBJ1-1	CSVVRHTEAFF	TGCAGTGTCGTCCGGCACACTGAAGCTTTCTTT
NA	TRBV7-9	TRBD1	TRBJ2-4	CASSLDTGDIQYF	TGTGCCAGCAGCTTAGACACAGGGGACATTCAGTACTTC
once	TRBV27	NA	TRBJ1-2	CASSLSPNYGYTF	TGTGCCAGCAGTTTGAGTCCTAACTATGGCTACACCTTC
NA	TRBV30	NA	TRBJ1-1	CAWIEDQGPVNTEAFF	TGTGCCTGGATTGAGGACCAGGGACCCGTGAACACTGAAGCTTTCTTT
NA	TRBV25-1	NA	TRBJ2-5	CASSTGAGLSGETQYF	TGTGCCAGCAGTACAGGTGCGGGTCTGTCCGGAGAGACCCAGTACTTC
NA	TRBV13	TRBD1	TRBJ2-5	CASSPGTATETQYF	TGTGCCAGCAGCCCCGGGACAGCAACAGAGACCCAGTACTTC
NA	TRBV20-1	NA	TRBJ2-3	CSARDEWQELPEDTQYF	TGCAGTGCTAGAGATGAGTGGCAAGAACTTCCCGAAGATACGCAGTATTTT
NA	TRBV13	NA	TRBJ2-1	CASSFGYSSDEQFF	TGTGCCAGCAGCTTCGGATACTCCTCCGATGAGCAGTTCTTC
NA	TRBV12-3/TRBV12-4	NA	TRBJ2-4	CASTTGLAKNIQYF	TGTGCCAGCACCACGGGGCTAGCCAAAAACATTCAGTACTTC
NA	TRBV7-9	NA	TRBJ2-1	CASSLVSSNEQFF	TGTGCCAGCAGCTTAGTTAGTAGTAATGAGCAGTTCTTC
NA	TRBV11-2	TRBD2	TRBJ2-1	CASSLVRGSYNEQFF	TGTGCCAGCAGCTTAGTGCGGGGGTCCTACAATGAGCAGTTCTTC
NA	TRBV12-3/TRBV12-4	NA	TRBJ1-1	CASSLVVRDTEAFF	TGTGCCAGCAGTTTAGTCGTCCGGGACACTGAAGCTTTCTTT
NA	TRBV4-1	TRBD2	TRBJ2-1	CASSQGRGGYNEQFF	TGCGCCAGCAGCCAAGGACGGGGGGGATACAATGAGCAGTTCTTC
NA	TRBV13	NA	TRBJ2-5	CASSLGPVQTQYF	TGTGCCAGCAGCTTAGGTCCAGTGCAGACCCAGTACTTC
few	TRBV9	NA	TRBJ2-2	CASSVVAGELFF	TGTGCCAGCAGCGTAGTGGCCGGGGAGCTGTTTTTT
NA	TRBV13	TRBD2	TRBJ2-1	CASRAGTSGGDEQFF	TGTGCCAGCAGAGCCGGGACCTCCGGGGGGGATGAGCAGTTCTTC
NA	TRBV2	NA	TRBJ1-1	CADSDSRTEAFF	TGTGCCGACTCGGACTCTAGGACTGAAGCTTTCTTT
NA	TRBV4-2	TRBD1	TRBJ1-5	CASSQDPPTGLSNQPQHF	TGTGCCAGCAGCCAAGATCCACCGACAGGGCTTAGCAATCAGCCCCAGCATTTT
NA	TRBV29-1	NA	TRBJ1-2	CSVAESRGGGYTF	TGCAGCGTTGCTGAAAGCCGAGGTGGGGGCTACACCTTC
few	TRBV2	NA	TRBJ2-3	CASRRSTDTQYF	TGTGCCAGCAGGAGGAGCACAGATACGCAGTATTTT
NA	TRBV6-1	NA	TRBJ2-7	CASSETVTYEQYF	TGTGCCAGCAGTGAGACTGTTACCTACGAGCAGTACTTC
NA	TRBV27	NA	TRBJ2-2	CASSPPAGELFF	TGTGCCAGCAGCCCCCCCGCCGGGGAGCTGTTTTTT
NA	TRBV20-1	NA	TRBJ2-5	CSASSDSHQETQYF	TGCAGTGCCAGCAGCGACAGCCACCAAGAGACCCAGTACTTC
NA	TRBV7-8	NA	TRBJ2-2	CASSLRRPNTGELFF	TGTGCCAGCAGCTTACGTAGGCCGAACACCGGGGAGCTGTTTTTT
NA	TRBV6-5	NA	TRBJ2-7	CASSSSGSTYEQYF	TGTGCCAGCAGTTCATCAGGGAGTACCTACGAGCAGTACTTC
once	TRBV30	NA	TRBJ1-4	CAWSVLGEKLFF	TGTGCCTGGAGTGTACTTGGGGAAAAACTGTTTTTT
NA	TRBV20-1	NA	TRBJ1-2	CSARIRADGYTF	TGCAGTGCTAGAATCAGGGCTGATGGCTACACCTTC
once	TRBV29-1	TRBD2	TRBJ2-1	CSVEGNGGRGNEQFF	TGCAGCGTTGAAGGGAATGGCGGGAGGGGCAATGAGCAGTTCTTC
NA	TRBV9	TRBD2	TRBJ2-3	CASSVGGVGAGGPTDTQYF	TGTGCCAGCAGCGTAGGAGGTGTCGGAGCGGGGGGGCCCACAGATACGCAGTATTTT
NA	TRBV6-2/TRBV6-3	TRBD2	TRBJ2-5	CASSLDSGGTQETQYF	TGTGCCAGCAGTTTGGATAGCGGGGGGACCCAAGAGACCCAGTACTTC
once	TRBV9	NA	TRBJ2-3	CASSVSGLGLATDTQYF	TGTGCCAGCAGCGTATCCGGGCTGGGGCTAGCAACAGATACGCAGTATTTT
NA	TRBV7-9	TRBD2	TRBJ2-3	CASSQPSGRTDTQYF	TGTGCCAGCAGCCAGCCTAGCGGACGCACAGATACGCAGTATTTT
NA	TRBV30	TRBD1	TRBJ2-7	CAWSEDRERYEQYF	TGTGCCTGGAGTGAGGACAGGGAGAGGTACGAGCAGTACTTC
once	TRBV27	NA	TRBJ1-4	CASSITPGIPPSKLFF	TGTGCCAGCAGTATAACCCCAGGGATTCCCCCATCAAAACTGTTTTTT
NA	TRBV9	NA	TRBJ1-1	CASSPYLMNPVAFF	TGTGCCAGCAGCCCTTATCTTATGAACCCGGTGGCTTTCTTT
NA	TRBV6-6	NA	TRBJ1-1	CASIPRGTEAFF	TGTGCCAGCATCCCGAGGGGCACTGAAGCTTTCTTT
NA	TRBV7-9	TRBD2	TRBJ2-3	CASSSGASGDPTQYF	TGTGCCAGCAGCTCCGGTGCTAGCGGGGACCCTACGCAGTATTTT
NA	TRBV7-9	NA	TRBJ2-7	CASSLGSLEQYF	TGTGCCAGCAGCTTAGGGTCCCTCGAGCAGTACTTC
NA	TRBV15	TRBD2	TRBJ2-5	CATSRDPQAGGVMRETQYF	TGTGCCACCAGCAGAGATCCGCAAGCGGGGGGCGTCATGAGGGAGACCCAGTACTTC
NA	TRBV10-3	NA	TRBJ1-1	CAISGGTEAFF	TGTGCCATCAGTGGTGGCACTGAAGCTTTCTTT
NA	TRBV29-1	NA	TRBJ2-1	CSGYSGGGLYNEQFF	TGCAGCGGATACTCAGGGGGGGGACTGTACAATGAGCAGTTCTTC
NA	TRBV30	NA	TRBJ1-5	CAWTETSGGFTDTQHF	TGTGCCTGGACCGAAACTAGCGGGGGGTTCACAGATACGCAGCATTTT
NA	TRBV20-1	TRBD1	TRBJ2-1	CSARDITGEGDNEQFF	TGCAGTGCTAGAGATATCACAGGGGAAGGCGACAATGAGCAGTTCTTC
NA	TRBV30	NA	TRBJ1-2	CAWGITALANYGYTF	TGTGCCTGGGGGATTACAGCCCTAGCTAACTATGGCTACACCTTC
NA	TRBV9	TRBD1	TRBJ1-4	CASSAGTGVNEKLFF	TGTGCCAGCAGCGCCGGGACAGGGGTTAATGAAAAACTGTTTTTT
NA	TRBV29-1	NA	TRBJ1-2	CSVEEGLQPPDYGYTF	TGCAGCGTTGAAGAGGGGTTACAACCACCTGACTATGGCTACACCTTC
NA	TRBV29-1	NA	TRBJ2-3	CSVGDSTDTQYF	TGCAGCGTTGGAGACAGCACAGATACGCAGTATTTT
NA	TRBV9	NA	TRBJ2-1	CASSVAYGPPNEQFF	TGTGCCAGCAGCGTAGCGTATGGACCCCCCAATGAGCAGTTCTTC
NA	TRBV24-1	TRBD2	TRBJ2-5	CATSDHGLEETQYF	TGTGCCACCAGTGATCACGGACTAGAAGAGACCCAGTACTTC
once	TRBV6-5	NA	TRBJ2-7	CASSYQGLASYEQYF	TGTGCCAGCAGTTATCAAGGGTTAGCCTCCTACGAGCAGTACTTC
NA	TRBV7-9	NA	TRBJ2-3	CASSLGPGSSSNTQYF	TGTGCCAGCAGCTTAGGTCCAGGGTCCTCCTCGAATACGCAGTATTTT